The rows below give T cell receptor beta chains drawn from one sample of a study of technical replicates of blood from several donors. Profiling relied on immunoSEQ multiplex PCR, and the TCRdb table lists in-frame clones only, not all of them. The sample holds some 80,000 clones, 90% to 95% seen once. Source material: T cells isolated from PBMCs. The receptors were gathered from a human donor in good health. Each CDR3 is given with its conserved first and last residue. D genes are given only for firm matches. Size tells how often a clone was seen (once, few, many) or the class of an expanded clone, and some rows leave it out.

once	TRBV21-1	.	TRBJ2-1	TGTGCCAGCAGCTGCGCCGGGACAGTCTACAATGAGCAGTTCTTC	CASSCAGTVYNEQFF
.	TRBV19	.	TRBJ1-2	TGTGCCAGTAGTCAAACAGGAAGCTACACCTTC	CASSQTGSYTF
.	TRBV2	TRBD1	TRBJ1-2	TGTGCCAGCAGTGGGCCGACAGGGGGCCTCGATGGCTACACCTTC	CASSGPTGGLDGYTF
.	TRBV10-3	TRBD1	TRBJ1-2	TGTGCCATCAGTGAAGGGGACAGGGGATCTAACTATGGCTACACCTTC	CAISEGDRGSNYGYTF
.	TRBV4-1	TRBD1	TRBJ1-2	TGCGCCAGCAGCCAAGAGACAGGGAACTATGGCTACACCTTC	CASSQETGNYGYTF
.	TRBV11-3	TRBD1	TRBJ1-1	TGTGCCAGCAGCCCAGGACAGGGGAGCACTGAAGCTTTCTTT	CASSPGQGSTEAFF
.	TRBV5-1	TRBD1	TRBJ1-1	TGCGCCAGCAGCTCAACAGGGGACACTGAAGCTTTCTTT	CASSSTGDTEAFF
.	TRBV2	TRBD2	TRBJ2-1	TGTGCCAGTCCGAAGCGGGAGGGTCGCAATGAGCAGTTCTTC	CASPKREGRNEQFF
.	TRBV28	TRBD1	TRBJ1-1	TGTGCCACCTTCGACAGGGTGGCTGAAGCTTTCTTT	CATFDRVAEAFF
.	TRBV5-1	TRBD2	TRBJ2-5	TGCGCCAGCAGCCCAGGACTAGACTCGTCCCAAGAGACCCAGTACTTC	CASSPGLDSSQETQYF
.	TRBV5-6	.	TRBJ2-7	TGTGCCAGCAGCCAGGCCGGCGAGCAGTACTTC	CASSQAGEQYF
once	TRBV29-1	.	TRBJ1-2	TGCAGCGTGTTGGGCGACTATGGCTACACCTTC	CSVLGDYGYTF
.	TRBV19	.	TRBJ1-4	TGTGCCAGTGGTAGGGACATTAGAGTCGGAGAAAAACTGTTTTTT	CASGRDIRVGEKLFF
.	TRBV5-1	.	TRBJ1-1	TGCGCCAGCAGCTTATCAGGGGACACTGAAGCTTTCTTT	CASSLSGDTEAFF
.	TRBV18	.	TRBJ2-5	TGTGCCAGCTCACCAAGAACTAGCCGACACCAAGAGACCCAGTACTTC	CASSPRTSRHQETQYF
.	TRBV27	.	TRBJ1-5	TGTGCCAGCAGTACCTACCGGGACATGTTGAATCAGCCCCAGCATTTT	CASSTYRDMLNQPQHF
.	TRBV7-9	TRBD2	TRBJ2-7	TGTGCCAGCAGCTTAAAACTAGCGGGAGAAGACGAGCAGTACTTC	CASSLKLAGEDEQYF
.	TRBV29-1	.	TRBJ2-1	TGCAGCGTTAGAACTAGTCGGGGTGAGCAGTTCTTC	CSVRTSRGEQFF
.	TRBV15	.	TRBJ2-2	TGTGCCACCAGCAGGGGAGGCGCGAACACCGGGGAGCTGTTTTTT	CATSRGGANTGELFF
.	TRBV30	.	TRBJ2-1	TGTGCCTGGGGCTCGTGGGGCGGCTACAATGAGCAGTTCTTC	CAWGSWGGYNEQFF
.	TRBV2	TRBD1	TRBJ1-1	TGTGCCAGCAGGGGGGGACAGACCACTGAAGCTTTCTTT	CASRGGQTTEAFF
.	TRBV2	TRBD2	TRBJ2-2	TGTGCCAGCCGACGGGGGGCGAACACCGGGGAGCTGTTTTTT	CASRRGANTGELFF
.	TRBV6-6	TRBD2	TRBJ2-7	TGTGCCCACGGGGGGGCCCTCGAGCAGTACTTC	CAHGGALEQYF
.	TRBV21-1	.	TRBJ1-1	TGTGCCAGCAGCACCCCACCCCGGGAGGGGGGAGTTGGCACTGAAGCTTTCTTT	CASSTPPREGGVGTEAFF
once	TRBV29-1	TRBD1	TRBJ2-3	TGCAGCGTTGAAGATGAGGGGCAGGGGGCTATAGCAGATACGCAGTATTTT	CSVEDEGQGAIADTQYF
.	TRBV28	.	TRBJ2-1	TGTGCCAGCAGTTTCTCCAGGGGAAGCTACAATGAGCAGTTCTTC	CASSFSRGSYNEQFF
.	TRBV30	.	TRBJ2-3	TGTGCCTGGAGTATGAGCGGAGATACGCAGTATTTT	CAWSMSGDTQYF
.	TRBV29-1	TRBD1	TRBJ1-4	TGCAGCGTTTCCACCGGGACAGGCGGCGAAAAACTGTTTTTT	CSVSTGTGGEKLFF
once	TRBV6-1	.	TRBJ2-4	TGTGCCAGCAGTGGCCAGCGGTCAGGGGAAAACATTCAGTACTTC	CASSGQRSGENIQYF
.	TRBV7-8	TRBD2	TRBJ2-7	TGTGCCAGCAGCTCCGCCCCTAGCGGGAGGTGGGAGCAGTACTTC	CASSSAPSGRWEQYF
.	TRBV2	.	TRBJ1-1	TGTGCCAGCAGTCTGAGGGTTCGCACTGAAGCTTTCTTT	CASSLRVRTEAFF
.	TRBV5-1	TRBD2	TRBJ2-2	TGCGCCAGCAGCAAAAGAGCGGGAGAGGGTTCAAGAACCGGGGAGCTGTTTTTT	CASSKRAGEGSRTGELFF
.	TRBV6-5	TRBD2	TRBJ2-3	TGTGCCAGCAGTTATATAGCGGGAGAATTGGATACGCAGTATTTT	CASSYIAGELDTQYF
.	TRBV5-6	.	TRBJ1-5	TGTGCCAGCAACGAGACAGGACCCGAGCCCTATAGCAATCAGCCCCAGCATTTT	CASNETGPEPYSNQPQHF
.	TRBV7-3	.	TRBJ2-3	TGTGCCAGCAGCGAACAGGGAATCGGCACAGATACGCAGTATTTT	CASSEQGIGTDTQYF
few	TRBV9	.	TRBJ1-1	TGTGCCAGCAGCGTTGAGGATCAAGGGGTCGGCACTGAAGCTTTCTTT	CASSVEDQGVGTEAFF
.	TRBV4-1	.	TRBJ2-1	TGCGCCAGCAGCCAAGTTCCCTTGACAAGTCCGTTCTTC	CASSQVPLTSPFF
.	TRBV6-1	TRBD2	TRBJ2-3	TGTGCCAGCAGTGATTTTAAGCGGGAGGCAGATACGCAGTATTTT	CASSDFKREADTQYF
.	TRBV6-5	.	TRBJ1-1	TGTGCCAGCAGTTACGTGCAGGGTCGAGGAGCTTTCTTT	CASSYVQGRGAFF
.	TRBV27	TRBD1	TRBJ2-7	TGTGCCAGCAGTTTCAGGGACAGGGGGTACGAGCAGTACTTC	CASSFRDRGYEQYF
.	TRBV30	.	TRBJ2-3	TGTGCCTGGAAAGGGGACTTCCTCACAGATACGCAGTATTTT	CAWKGDFLTDTQYF
.	TRBV19	TRBD1	TRBJ1-1	TGTGCCAGTAGGGGACAGCCGAACACTGAAGCTTTCTTT	CASRGQPNTEAFF
.	TRBV2	TRBD1	TRBJ1-2	TGTGCCAGCAGGGACAGGGAAATCGGTGGCTACACCTTC	CASRDREIGGYTF
.	TRBV29-1	TRBD1	TRBJ1-2	TGCAGCGTCGCGGCGGGACAGAAAAGCGGCTATGGCTACACCTTC	CSVAAGQKSGYGYTF
.	TRBV4-2	.	TRBJ2-1	TGTGCCAGCAGCCATGGTCCTCACCCAACTAGGCTCAGCTCCTACAATGAGCAGTTCTTC	CASSHGPHPTRLSSYNEQFF
.	TRBV18	TRBD1	TRBJ2-3	TGTGCCAGCTCACCAGCGACAGGGGGCCCAGATACGCAGTATTTT	CASSPATGGPDTQYF
once	TRBV5-6	.	TRBJ2-7	TGTGCCAGCAGTTCCGCCTGGCACGAGCAGTACTTC	CASSSAWHEQYF
.	TRBV4-1	TRBD1	TRBJ1-2	TGCGCCAGCAGCCAAGCAGTCAGGGGGAACTATGGCTACACCTTC	CASSQAVRGNYGYTF
.	TRBV7-2	TRBD1	TRBJ2-3	TGTGCCAGCAGCTTAGCCCGACAGGGTAGGACCACAGATACGCAGTATTTT	CASSLARQGRTTDTQYF
.	TRBV7-2	TRBD2	TRBJ2-5	TGTGCCAGCAGCTCCCTACCTAGCGGGAGGGGCAGAGGAGAGACCCAGTACTTC	CASSSLPSGRGRGETQYF
.	TRBV11-3	.	TRBJ2-2	TGTGCCAGCAGCTTAGATCGTTTGGGTAGCGGGAACACCGGGGAGCTGTTTTTT	CASSLDRLGSGNTGELFF
.	TRBV5-1	.	TRBJ2-3	TGCGCCAGCAGCTTGGCGGGATCTTCCACGGGCACAGATACGCAGTATTTT	CASSLAGSSTGTDTQYF
.	TRBV2	TRBD2	TRBJ2-3	TGTGCCAGCAGTGGGAGGGGAGGGCTCACAGATACGCAGTATTTT	CASSGRGGLTDTQYF
.	TRBV28	.	TRBJ1-4	TGTGCCAGCACGAGAGGCGGTGAAAAACTGTTTTTT	CASTRGGEKLFF